This TCR beta chain was obtained from a study of blood T cell repertoires in COVID-19. The length of the CDR3 is 14 residues. CDR1 and CDR2 (germline): LGHDT, YNNKEL (reference sequence). V lost 1 base and J lost 1, with 8 bases in between. This clone was detected only a few times. TCRdb keeps only in-frame clones here, not all; method: immunoSEQ multiplex PCR. The sample consists of some 530,000 clones, over 75% of them appearing once. This chain links TRBV3-1 (or the pseudogene TRBV3-2) with TRBJ2-7; D possibly corresponds to TRBD1 (5 bases). This TCR came from a human donor in a cohort sampled during active COVID-19. The sample was peripheral blood. CDR3 DNA: TGTGCCAGCAGCCAAGGACAGCAGTCCTACGAGCAGTACTTC. This translates into CASSQGQQSYEQYF.